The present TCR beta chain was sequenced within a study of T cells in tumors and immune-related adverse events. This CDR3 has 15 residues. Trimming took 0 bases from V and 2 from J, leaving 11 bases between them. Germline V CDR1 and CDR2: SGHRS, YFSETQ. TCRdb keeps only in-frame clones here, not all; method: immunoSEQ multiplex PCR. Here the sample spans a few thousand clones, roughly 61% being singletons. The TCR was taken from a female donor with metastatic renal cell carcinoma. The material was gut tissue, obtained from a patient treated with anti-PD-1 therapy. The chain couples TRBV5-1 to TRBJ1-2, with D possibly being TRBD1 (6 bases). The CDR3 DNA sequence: TGCGCCAGCAGCTTGGCCGGGGGGCTCAACTATGGCTACACCTTC. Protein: CASSLAGGLNYGYTF.